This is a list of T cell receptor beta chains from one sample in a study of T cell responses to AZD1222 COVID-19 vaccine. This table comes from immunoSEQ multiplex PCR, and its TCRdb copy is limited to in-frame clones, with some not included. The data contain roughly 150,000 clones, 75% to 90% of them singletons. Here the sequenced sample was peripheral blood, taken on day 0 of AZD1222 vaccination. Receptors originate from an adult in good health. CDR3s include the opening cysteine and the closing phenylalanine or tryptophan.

CASSLHRKAFF,TRBJ1-1,TRBV28
CASSGTGGVDTQYF,TRBJ2-3,TRBV9
CAIRGTEAPGELFF,TRBJ2-2,TRBV10-3
CASRYGTGRYGYTF,TRBJ1-2,TRBV2
CASSSDRGDRWDTQYF,TRBJ2-3,TRBV27
CASSKRGQQETQYF,TRBJ2-5,TRBV21-1
CASNTPYQETQYF,TRBJ2-5,TRBV7-2
CASSTGQAASGNTIYF,TRBJ1-3,TRBV5-8
CASSIGRLDRGSSWPQHF,TRBJ1-5,TRBV19
CASSLTGQGAWVDTQYF,TRBJ2-3,TRBV7-9
CASTLGGDPSYEQYF,TRBJ2-7,TRBV7-9
CASSPQQDTEAFF,TRBJ1-1,TRBV18
CASSHLHGPEQFF,TRBJ2-1,TRBV7-3
CASSDDGTALRQFF,TRBJ2-1,TRBV6-2/TRBV6-3